The present T cell receptor beta chain was sequenced within a study of cytomegalovirus exposure and HLA in healthy donors (dated by TCRdb to the late 2010s). At the level of the whole study: An earlier analysis of several hundred of the donors reported roughly 270 Gb of sequence data and 100 million to 140 million unique TCR beta sequences from about 179 million T cells. Approximately 300 gigabases of sequencing data and around 85 million unique TCR sequences made up an early release that covered under 750 HLA-typed donors. Among the approximately 430 genotyped donors, about 83% belonged to the genetic ancestry cluster associated with self-reported Caucasian donors. The aim of the study was to test whether cataloging public T cell receptors could identify signatures of past pathogen exposure. The study used immunosequencing to profile the T cell repertoires of about 670 subjects and linked those repertoires to cytomegalovirus serostatus. In addition to the first cohort of around 670 subjects, a separate validation cohort of approximately 130 different subjects was used. To predict cytomegalovirus infection status, the study combined high-throughput TCR immunosequencing, statistical association of individual TCRs with disease status, and machine learning. A later analysis re-analyzed previously published TCR beta repertoires from 666 donors and added high-resolution HLA genotyping to study TCR occurrence patterns. In the later analysis, no new phenotypic data were used to find candidate immune exposures; instead, reliance was placed on TCR beta sequences and their occurrence across donors. An earlier analysis of about 620 of the donors applied high-throughput TCR beta sequencing to assess whether each TCR beta V gene segment acted as functional or pseudogenic. Alongside the repertoire data, information on donor age, sex, ethnicity and CMV serostatus was compiled. Genome-wide SNP genotypes for about three fifths of the roughly 670 donors were used in a later genetic analysis, which treated that subset as a discovery cohort. Every discovery cohort repertoire had been produced on one sequencing platform. HLA typing covered class I and class II loci at four-digit resolution. The number of typed donors differed by locus: roughly 620-640 for A, B, C, DRB1 and DQB1; 522 for DQA1; approximately 610 for DPA1; and 400 to 480 for DPB1. Several DR-DQ haplotypes were handled as single units for association and clustering because linkage in the cohort was strong. Among 398 genotyped donors of the cohort, an average of roughly 230,000 unique TCR beta nucleotide sequences was sequenced per donor, of which roughly 17% were non-productive. Results the study describes overall, beyond this receptor: Most TCR sequences were observed very rarely across donors, whereas some public TCRs were present in many individuals. In both the original and validation cohorts, the classifier was reported to diagnose cytomegalovirus status with high specificity and sensitivity. The study gave a list of under 200 TCR beta chains associated with cytomegalovirus. Because HLA typing was unavailable for some donors at each locus, only the typed subset was used in association tests. In a later analysis, TCR association rates were found to vary across HLA loci, with the most associated TCRs seen for DRB1 alleles and the fewest for HLA-C alleles. Linkage disequilibrium might explain the correlated functional status among segregating V segments, but an unknown experimental factor could not be ruled out. In vitro tests confirmed that a few of the cytomegalovirus-associated TCR beta chains recognize cytomegalovirus antigens. Some IMGT-functional V segments, including TRBV6-2 and TRBV6-3, could not be told apart with the 87-base-pair reads, so those segments were excluded. Immune exposure information for the cohort was limited to CMV serostatus. According to the authors, the approach could potentially be generalized to other disease states and immunological phenotypes. A further reported finding was that TCR beta sequences accurately predicted the HLA-A and HLA-B alleles for most subjects in the first cohort. In a later analysis, most CMV-associated TCR beta chains were found to appear HLA-restricted, with HLA associations seemingly driven largely by CMV exposure. In this cohort, only TCR beta chains were sequenced, and detectable features were limited by the absence of alpha or paired-chain data. A cluster of highly shared sequence variants was judged likely to be a technical artifact of the sequencing pipeline. In an earlier analysis of 587 of the donors, most TCR beta V segments were observed in productive rearrangements about 87% or about 30% of the time, broadly matching IMGT annotations. A later genetic analysis reported fewer N-insertions in productive TCRs among donors in an Asian-associated ancestry cluster than the roughly 620-donor mean. A later genetic analysis associated a missense DCLRE1C variant with V-gene and J-gene trimming of TCR beta chains, and an independent cohort replicated the association. Strong co-occurrence of HLA alleles, especially DR and DQ, made assigning TCR associations to individual alleles difficult. A later analysis associated approximately 17,000 TCR beta sequences with specific HLA alleles at a false discovery rate of 0.05. Because counts were too low, about 15 rarely observed V segments, including chromosome 9 orphons, were left out of the earlier analysis of 587 of the donors. In a later analysis, HLA-associated TCR beta chains showed more clonal expansion and lower generation probabilities than non-associated chains that were equally common. A later analysis reported that several top co-occurrence clusters appeared linked to parvovirus B19, influenza, CMV and Epstein-Barr virus. The presence/absence analyses assumed that sequencing depth was roughly uniform across donors, and that assumption may not be true.

The cohort consisted of 600 to 700 healthy bone marrow donors. At the time of sampling, all cohort members were nominally healthy, though unrecorded immune exposures were likely present. The donor was CMV seropositive and belonged to the group of 250 to 300 seropositive cohort members. A peripheral blood sample was provided by each donor, and peripheral blood mononuclear cells were used for TCR beta sequencing. Genomic DNA was extracted from the blood cell samples with the Qiagen DNeasy Blood Extraction Kit. Library preparation was by the immunoSEQ multiplex PCR assay. A mixture of 60 forward primers for TCR Vbeta segments and 13 reverse primers for TCR Jbeta segments was used in the multiplex PCR. The CDR3 region of rearranged TCR beta genes was amplified from genomic DNA with a multiplex PCR assay. The Illumina HiSeq System was used to sequence the amplified TCR beta libraries as 87-base-pair reads. The authors' pipeline ran thus. In a later analysis, tens of millions of unique TCR beta chains were counted across the 650 to 700 repertoires, and some 10 million of these chains were shared by at least two donors. Raw reads were error-corrected and collapsed into unique sequences with a nearest-neighbor algorithm that merged closely related sequences to remove PCR and sequencing errors. CDR3 sequences were aligned to IMGT reference sequences to assign V, D and J gene segments. Each retained sequence needed at least a six-nucleotide match to both a V gene segment and a J gene segment. A rearrangement counted as productive if the CDR3 had no stop codons and remained in frame with V and J, and every other rearrangement counted as non-productive. CDR3 was defined by IMGT convention, running from the second conserved V-encoded cysteine to the conserved J-encoded phenylalanine. In an earlier analysis of around 540 of the donors, sequences lacking an unambiguous match to a single V gene segment were excluded. An earlier analysis of a few hundred of the donors called V segments functional above 56.7% productive rearrangements and segregating when the between-donor standard deviation exceeded 5%. A statistical classification framework was built for diagnosing cytomegalovirus status from the catalog of TCR beta chain sequences. In a later analysis, V and J genes were assigned by comparing TCR nucleotide sequences against IMGT/GENE-DB human TR gene sequences. In a later analysis, CDR3 sequences and most-parsimonious VDJ recombination scenarios were assigned using the TCRdist pipeline. In a later analysis, each TCR beta chain was defined by its CDR3 amino acid sequence together with its V-gene family, and reads lacking a unique V-gene family were excluded. To address suspected cross-contamination and a sequencing artifact, a later analysis removed 450 to 700 highly shared, low-generation-probability nucleotide sequences. In a later analysis, a clonal expansion index for each public chain was calculated from normalized within-repertoire ranks of inferred template counts. In a later analysis, generation probabilities were computed using a VDJ recombination model fitted to out-of-frame rearrangements, and the results were checked against IGoR. A later analysis scored TCR-TCR, TCR-HLA and TCR-CMV co-occurrence with hypergeometric tests, applying a repertoire-size bias correction to TCR pairs. False discovery rates were estimated in a later analysis by permuting HLA or CMV assignments 20 times. In a later analysis, co-occurring TCRs were grouped with DBSCAN, and TCRdist sequence similarity was added when clustering was performed within HLA-allele-positive subsets. Repertoires with fewer than 30,000 or more than 120,000 public chains were left out of co-occurrence clustering, as were about five repertoires with anomalous nucleotide sharing. The table was pulled from immuneACCESS by TCRdb, which kept in-frame rearrangements only. Such tables lose some clones; where checked, under half of the loss comes from unresolved V genes, and the rest has no known cause. The D gene and trimming were derived from the DNA, and the V and J assignments and clone size from that table. The sample records about 130,000 clones, about 76% of which are singletons. In total, the top ten clones hold approximately 6.3% of the sample.

Measured from the cysteine to the phenylalanine, the CDR3 is 15 residues long. CDR3 DNA only is kept here, 45 bases in frame from base 1. Trimming removed 1 base from V and 2 bases from J; the gene matches leave 2 bases unexplained. CDR1 and CDR2, looked up from the germline V gene, are MGHDK and SYGVNS. With regard to this clone: No cognate antigen has been identified for it. No base quality values were provided; no much bigger clone lies one nucleotide off.

Sequenced material: PBMCs. This receptor was identified in a man aged 40-55 years in good health and CMV-seropositive. The rearranged chain carries TRBV25-1 and TRBJ1-3; TRBD1 lines up with 7 middle nucleotides. CDR3 region: CASSEWGQPGNTIYF. The DNA is TGTGCCAGCAGTGAATGGGGACAGCCTGGAAACACCATATATTTT.